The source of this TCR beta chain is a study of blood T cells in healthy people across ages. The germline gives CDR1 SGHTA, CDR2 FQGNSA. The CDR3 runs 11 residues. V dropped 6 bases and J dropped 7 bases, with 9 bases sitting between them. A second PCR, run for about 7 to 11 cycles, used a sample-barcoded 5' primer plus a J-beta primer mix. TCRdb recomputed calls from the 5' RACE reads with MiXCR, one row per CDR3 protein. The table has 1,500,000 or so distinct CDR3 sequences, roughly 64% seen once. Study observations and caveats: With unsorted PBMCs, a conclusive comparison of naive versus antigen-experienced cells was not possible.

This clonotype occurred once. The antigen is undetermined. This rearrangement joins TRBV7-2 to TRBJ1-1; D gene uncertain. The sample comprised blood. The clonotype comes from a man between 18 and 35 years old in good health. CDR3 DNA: TGTGCCAGCAGAGAGGGAGGTGAAGCTTTCTTT. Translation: CASREGGEAFF.